The 16 T cell receptor beta chains given below trace back to one sample, sequenced in a study of cytomegalovirus exposure and HLA in healthy donors. PCR involved 60 Vbeta and 13 Jbeta primers. Clones were read by immunoSEQ multiplex PCR, and TCRdb kept only the in-frame ones, dropping some. The table has more than 110,000 clones, approximately 80% seen once; the top ten hold roughly 10%. Sequencing input: PBMCs. These receptors all stem from a woman aged 45-60 years in good health and CMV-seropositive.

This sequence joins TRBV11-1 and TRBJ2-2, with 7 bases aligning to TRBD2. CDR3 length equals 15 residues. CDR1 is SGHAT and CDR2 is FQDESV in the germline V gene (reference sequence). Germline trimming cut 5 bases from V and 5 bases from J; bases unmatched to any gene: 8. In nucleotides, the CDR3 is TGTGCCAGCAGCGCCATGCCCGGGGGGACCGGGGAGCTGTTTTTT. Protein: CASSAMPGGTGELFF.

The chain has TRBV15 and TRBJ2-3; D is unresolved. V dropped 0 bases and J dropped 0 bases, with 7 bases sitting between them. The CDR3 covers 15 residues. The germline V gene has CDR1 LNHNV and CDR2 YYDKDF (reference sequence). The CDR3 bases are TGTGCCACCAGCAGAGATATACAGAGCACAGATACGCAGTATTTT. Residues: CATSRDIQSTDTQYF. Using reference TRBV15 and TRBJ2-3 for the parts outside the CDR3, the full variable domain is DAMVIQNPRYQVTQFGKPVTLSCSQTLNHNVMYWYQQKSSQAPKLLFHYYDKDFNNEADTPDNFQSRRPNTSFCFLDIRSPGLGDTAMYLCATSRDIQSTDTQYFGPGTRLTVL.

The CDR3 loop is CAWSSTGGLSSGANVLTF. CDR3 DNA sequence: TGTGCCTGGAGTTCCACAGGGGGTTTGAGCTCTGGGGCCAACGTCCTGACTTTC. This chain links TRBV30 with TRBJ2-6, with TRBD1 matching over 8 bases. The CDR3 runs to 18 residues. J gave up 0 bases and V 2 bases, and 9 bases lay outside the gene matches. Germline V lookup: CDR1 GTSNPN, CDR2 SVGIG (reference sequence).

This chain connects TRBV7-9 to TRBJ1-4; 8 nucleotides line up with TRBD1. Losses at the gene ends were 5 bases for V and 6 bases for J; bases not matched to a gene: 5. The CDR3 runs 14 residues. The germline V gene encodes CDR1 SEHNR and CDR2 FQNEAQ (reference sequence). Written as DNA, the CDR3 is TGTGCCAGCAGCCTACAGGGGGGAGATGAAAAACTGTTTTTT. Translating gives CASSLQGGDEKLFF.

The rearrangement uses TRBV5-8 and TRBJ2-5; D is possibly TRBD1 (6 bases). CDR1 SGHTS and CDR2 YDEGEE come from the germline V gene. This CDR3 is built from 14 residues. V gave up 4 bases and J gave up 5 bases, with 15 bases separating them. Here the CDR3 reads CASSAGEYDETQYF. The CDR3, as DNA: TGTGCCAGCAGCGCAGGGGAGTATGATGAGACCCAGTACTTC.

The chain combines TRBV28 with TRBJ2-5, with 11 bases lining up with TRBD2. The V and J ends lost 4 bases and 1 base, in that order; junction bases with no gene match: 2. Germline V gives CDR1 MDHEN, CDR2 SYDVKM. This CDR3 region has 15 residues. The CDR3 DNA follows: TGTGCCAGCAGTTCTAGCGGGGGGCCCCAAGAGACCCAGTACTTC. It translates to CASSSSGGPQETQYF.

In DNA form, the CDR3 reads TGTGCCCGGGACAGGGGGAACACTGAAGCTTTCTTT. This translates into CARDRGNTEAFF. This rearrangement joins TRBV30 to TRBJ1-1; the match to TRBD1 covers 10 bases. The junction had 1 base not matched to a gene; V was cut back by 8 bases and J by 1 base. From germline, CDR1 is GTSNPN and CDR2 SVGIG (reference sequence). This CDR3 spans 12 amino acids.

The rearrangement links TRBV5-4 to TRBJ2-5; 7 bases agree with TRBD1. The germline V gene encodes CDR1 SGHNT and CDR2 YYREEE (reference sequence). The CDR3 loop spans 15 amino acids. With 3 bases clipped from V and 1 base from J, the junction kept 6 bases outside the gene matches. CDR3 protein: CASSSTGASQETQYF. The CDR3 DNA sequence: TGTGCCAGCAGCTCCACAGGGGCTAGCCAAGAGACCCAGTACTTC.

This chain uses TRBV5-4 with TRBJ2-5; TRBD1 or TRBD2 may be the D gene (6 bases each). The closer fit of TRBJ2-7 to the DNA end suggests the J call may be wrong. The CDR3 runs 15 residues. The germline V gene encodes CDR1 SGHNT and CDR2 YYREEE (reference sequence). The CDR3 loop reads CASSSHLGGGGEQYF. CDR3 in DNA: TGTGCCAGCAGCTCTCACTTGGGAGGAGGGGGCGAGCAGTACTTC.

The CDR3 nucleotides read TGTGCCAGCAGCCGCCGGGACAGGGGCGAAAAACTGTTTTTT. Translated: CASSRRDRGEKLFF. This chain joins TRBV5-6 and TRBJ1-4; TRBD1 matches at 10 bases. Germline CDR1 is SGHDT and CDR2 is YYEEEE. CDR3 length equals 14 residues. V trimming: 4 bases; J trimming: 8 bases; junction bases outside the gene matches: 5.

The chain combines TRBV28 with TRBJ1-1; D ambiguous. CDR1 is MDHEN, CDR2 SYDVKM, per germline. V lost 4 bases and J 7 bases, leaving 10 bases between the germline ends. The CDR3 runs 12 residues. CDR3 region: CASSSPGLEAFF. The DNA for the CDR3 is TGTGCCAGCAGTTCGCCAGGCCTTGAAGCTTTCTTT.

This sequence joins TRBV30 and TRBJ2-1; perhaps TRBD2 as D (6 bases). CDR1 GTSNPN and CDR2 SVGIG come from the germline V gene (reference sequence). The length of the CDR3 is 12 residues. V lost 0 bases to trimming and J lost 9 bases, with 9 bases between them. The CDR3 coding sequence is TGTGCCTGGAGTGTACGTAGCGGTGAGCAGTTCTTC. Its protein product is CAWSVRSGEQFF.

The chain joins TRBV11-2 to TRBJ1-5; D is ambiguous. The V gene lost 4 bases and the J gene lost 11 bases, with 18 bases spanning the gap. Germline assignment: CDR1 SGHAT and CDR2 FQNNGV. The CDR3 is made up of 14 amino acids. The CDR3 DNA is TGTGCCAGCAGCTCCACAGATAGTAGCGAAACCCAGCATTTT. Protein sequence: CASSSTDSSETQHF.

Of note for this clone: The junction differs from germline at one of its ends, possibly a read error. V gene TRBV7-2 combines with J gene TRBJ1-5; no firm D call. CDR3 length: 14 amino acids. Germline V lookup: CDR1 SGHTA, CDR2 FQGNSA. In nucleotides, the CDR3 is TGTGCCAGCACCTTAGGAGGCCTGGGTCAGCCCCAGCATTTT. Its translation: CASTLGGLGQPQHF.

The genes are TRBV7-2 and TRBJ1-5; 12 bases fit TRBD1. J gave up 6 bases and V 5 bases, and 5 bases lay outside the gene matches. Germline V gives CDR1 SGHTA, CDR2 FQGNSA. There are 15 residues in the CDR3. CDR3 residues: CASSAGQGAGQPQHF. As DNA, the CDR3 is TGTGCCAGCAGCGCGGGACAGGGGGCGGGTCAGCCCCAGCATTTT.

The chain links TRBV9 to TRBJ1-2; TRBD1 might be the D (6 bases). There are 14 residues in the CDR3. Trimming took 4 bases from V and 1 from J, leaving 11 bases between them. CDR1 is SGDLS and CDR2 is YYNGEE in the germline V gene. In nucleotides, the CDR3 is TGTGCCAGCAGCCCCCACAGGGATAACTATGGCTACACCTTC. Amino acids: CASSPHRDNYGYTF.